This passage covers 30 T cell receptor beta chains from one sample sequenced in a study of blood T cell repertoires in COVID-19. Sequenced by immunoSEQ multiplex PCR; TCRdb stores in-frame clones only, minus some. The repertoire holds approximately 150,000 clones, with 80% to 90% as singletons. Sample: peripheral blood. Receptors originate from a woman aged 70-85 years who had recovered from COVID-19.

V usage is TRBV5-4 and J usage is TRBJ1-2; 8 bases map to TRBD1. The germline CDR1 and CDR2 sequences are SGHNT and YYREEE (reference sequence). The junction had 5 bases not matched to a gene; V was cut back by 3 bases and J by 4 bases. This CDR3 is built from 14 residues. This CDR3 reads CASSSGTGPYGYTF. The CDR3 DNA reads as TGTGCCAGCAGCTCCGGGACAGGCCCCTATGGCTACACCTTC.

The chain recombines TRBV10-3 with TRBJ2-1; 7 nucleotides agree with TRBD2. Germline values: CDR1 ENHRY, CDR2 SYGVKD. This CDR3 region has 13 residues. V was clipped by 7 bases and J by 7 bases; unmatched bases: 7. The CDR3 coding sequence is TGTGCCATCACCGACTCCGGGGGGAATGAGCAGTTCTTC. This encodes CAITDSGGNEQFF.

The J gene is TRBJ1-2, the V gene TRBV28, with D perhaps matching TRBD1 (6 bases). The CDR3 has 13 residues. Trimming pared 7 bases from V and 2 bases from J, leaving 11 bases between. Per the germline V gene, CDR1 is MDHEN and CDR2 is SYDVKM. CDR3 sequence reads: CASNLRGNYGYTF. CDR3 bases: TGTGCCAGCAACCTCAGGGGAAACTATGGCTACACCTTC.

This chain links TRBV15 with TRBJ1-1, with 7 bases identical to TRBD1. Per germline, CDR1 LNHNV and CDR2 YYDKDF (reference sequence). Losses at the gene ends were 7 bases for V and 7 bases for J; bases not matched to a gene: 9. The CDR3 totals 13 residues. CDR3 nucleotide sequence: TGTGCCACCAACACAGGGGTTGGGCGTGAAGCTTTCTTT. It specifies CATNTGVGREAFF.

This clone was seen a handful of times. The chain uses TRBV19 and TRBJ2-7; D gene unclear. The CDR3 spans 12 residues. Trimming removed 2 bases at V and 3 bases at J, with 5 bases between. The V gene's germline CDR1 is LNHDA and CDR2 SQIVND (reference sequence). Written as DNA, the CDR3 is TGTGCCAGTAGTATACCGGGCTACGAGCAGTACTTC. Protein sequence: CASSIPGYEQYF.

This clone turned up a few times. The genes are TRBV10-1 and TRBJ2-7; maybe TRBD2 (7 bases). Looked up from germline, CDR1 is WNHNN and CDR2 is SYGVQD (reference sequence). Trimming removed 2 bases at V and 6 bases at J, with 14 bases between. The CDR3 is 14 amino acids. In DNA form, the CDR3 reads TGCGCCAGCAGTGAGAGCGGGGACAACGCCGAGCAGTACTTC. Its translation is CASSESGDNAEQYF.

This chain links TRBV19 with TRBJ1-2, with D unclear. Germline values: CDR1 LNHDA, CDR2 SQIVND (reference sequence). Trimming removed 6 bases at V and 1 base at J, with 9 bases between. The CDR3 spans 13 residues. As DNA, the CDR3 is TGTGCCAGTAGACCGACTCTTAACTATGGCTACACCTTC. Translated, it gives CASRPTLNYGYTF.

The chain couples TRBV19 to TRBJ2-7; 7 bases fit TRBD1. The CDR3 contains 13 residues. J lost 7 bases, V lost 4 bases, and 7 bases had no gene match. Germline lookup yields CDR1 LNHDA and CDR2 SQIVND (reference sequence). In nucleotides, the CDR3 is TGTGCCAGTAGTACGACAGGGACGGGTGAGCAGTACTTC. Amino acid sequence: CASSTTGTGEQYF.

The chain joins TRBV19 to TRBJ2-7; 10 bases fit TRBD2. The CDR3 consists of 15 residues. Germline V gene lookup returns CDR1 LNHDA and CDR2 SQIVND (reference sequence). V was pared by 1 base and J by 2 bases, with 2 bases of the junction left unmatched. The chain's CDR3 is CASSIGTSGAYEQYF. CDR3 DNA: TGTGCCAGTAGTATAGGGACTAGCGGAGCCTACGAGCAGTACTTC.

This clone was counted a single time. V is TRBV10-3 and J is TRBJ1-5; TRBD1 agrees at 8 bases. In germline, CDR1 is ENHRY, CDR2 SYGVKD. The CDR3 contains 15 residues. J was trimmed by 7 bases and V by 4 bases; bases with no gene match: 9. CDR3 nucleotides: TGTGCCATCAGTGCAGACAGGGGAACGGGCCAGCCCCAGCATTTT. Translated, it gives CAISADRGTGQPQHF.

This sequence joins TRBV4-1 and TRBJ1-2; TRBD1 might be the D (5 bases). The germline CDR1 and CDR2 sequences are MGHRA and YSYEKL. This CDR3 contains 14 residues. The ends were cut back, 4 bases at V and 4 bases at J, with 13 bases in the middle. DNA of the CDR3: TGCGCCAGCAGCCTGACCGGGGGGGGCTATGGCTACACCTTC. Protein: CASSLTGGGYGYTF.

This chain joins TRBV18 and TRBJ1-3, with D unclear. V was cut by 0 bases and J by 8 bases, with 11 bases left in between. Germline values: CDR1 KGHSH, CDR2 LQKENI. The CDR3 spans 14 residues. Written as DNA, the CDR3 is TGTGCCAGCTCACCACCGAGTAGGGAGGACACCATATATTTT. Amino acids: CASSPPSREDTIYF.

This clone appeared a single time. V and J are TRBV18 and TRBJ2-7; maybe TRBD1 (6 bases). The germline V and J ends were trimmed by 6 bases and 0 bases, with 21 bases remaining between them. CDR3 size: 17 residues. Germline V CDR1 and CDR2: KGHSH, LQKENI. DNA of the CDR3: TGTGCCAGCTCCTCAGGGGCAGCGCCTCTCATCTCCTACGAGCAGTACTTC. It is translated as CASSSGAAPLISYEQYF.

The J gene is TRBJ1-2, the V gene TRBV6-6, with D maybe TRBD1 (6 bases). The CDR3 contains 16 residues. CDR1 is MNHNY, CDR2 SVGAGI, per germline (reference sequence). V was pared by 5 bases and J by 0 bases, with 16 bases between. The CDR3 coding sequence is TGTGCCAGCAGTAGGGGGGGCAGGGACACTAACTATGGCTACACCTTC. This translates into CASSRGGRDTNYGYTF.

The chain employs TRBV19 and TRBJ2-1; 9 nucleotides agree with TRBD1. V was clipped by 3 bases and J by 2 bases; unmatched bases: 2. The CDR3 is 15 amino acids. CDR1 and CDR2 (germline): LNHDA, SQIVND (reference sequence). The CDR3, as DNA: TGTGCCAGTAGTATTGACAGGGGGGCCTACAATGAGCAGTTCTTC. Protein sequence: CASSIDRGAYNEQFF.

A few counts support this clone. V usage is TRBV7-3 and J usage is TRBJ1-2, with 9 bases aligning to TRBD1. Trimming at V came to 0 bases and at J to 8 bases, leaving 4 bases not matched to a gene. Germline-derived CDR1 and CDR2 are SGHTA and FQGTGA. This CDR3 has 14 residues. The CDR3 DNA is TGTGCCAGCAGCTTAACTGGACAGGGGTTCGGCTACACCTTC. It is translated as CASSLTGQGFGYTF. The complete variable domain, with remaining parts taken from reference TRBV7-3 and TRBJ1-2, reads GAGVSQTPSNKVTEKGKYVELRCDPISGHTALYWYRQSLGQGPEFLIYFQGTGAADDSGLPNDRFFAVRPEGSVSTLKIQRTERGDSAVYLCASSLTGQGFGYTFGSGTRLTVV.

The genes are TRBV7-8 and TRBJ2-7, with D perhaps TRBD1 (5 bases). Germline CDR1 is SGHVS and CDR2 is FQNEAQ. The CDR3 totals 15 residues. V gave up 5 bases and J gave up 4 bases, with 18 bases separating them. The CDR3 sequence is CASSPLIGAGYEQYF. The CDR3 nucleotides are TGTGCCAGCAGCCCCCTCATAGGGGCTGGGTACGAGCAGTACTTC.

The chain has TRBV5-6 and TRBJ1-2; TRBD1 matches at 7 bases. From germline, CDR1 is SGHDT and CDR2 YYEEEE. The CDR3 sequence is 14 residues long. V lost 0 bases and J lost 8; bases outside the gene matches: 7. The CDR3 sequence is CASSLEGAFSGYTF. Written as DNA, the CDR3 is TGTGCCAGCAGCTTGGAGGGGGCCTTCTCAGGCTACACCTTC.

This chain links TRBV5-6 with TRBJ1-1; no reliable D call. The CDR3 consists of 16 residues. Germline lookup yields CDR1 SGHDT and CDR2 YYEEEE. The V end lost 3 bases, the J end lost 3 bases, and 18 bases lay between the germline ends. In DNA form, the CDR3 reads TGTGCCAGCAGCTCCGACGCGGGCAGGAGGGACACTGAAGCTTTCTTT. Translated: CASSSDAGRRDTEAFF.

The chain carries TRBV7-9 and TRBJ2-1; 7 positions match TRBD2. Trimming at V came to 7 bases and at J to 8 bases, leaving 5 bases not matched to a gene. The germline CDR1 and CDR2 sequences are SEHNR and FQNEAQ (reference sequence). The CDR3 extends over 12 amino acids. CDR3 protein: CASKREGDEQFF. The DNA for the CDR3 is TGTGCCAGCAAGCGGGAAGGGGATGAGCAGTTCTTC.

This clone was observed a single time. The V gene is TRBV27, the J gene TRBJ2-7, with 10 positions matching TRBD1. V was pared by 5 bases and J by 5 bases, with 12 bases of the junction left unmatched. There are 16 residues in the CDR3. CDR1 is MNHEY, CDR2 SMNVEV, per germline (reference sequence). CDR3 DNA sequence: TGTGCCAGCAGTCGCTCCCGGACAGGGGGTGGTGACGAGCAGTACTTC. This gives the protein CASSRSRTGGGDEQYF.

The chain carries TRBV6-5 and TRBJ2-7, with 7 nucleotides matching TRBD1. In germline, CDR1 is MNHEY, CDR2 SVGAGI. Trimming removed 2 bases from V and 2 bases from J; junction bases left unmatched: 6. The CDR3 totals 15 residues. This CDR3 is CASSYRDRDTYEQYF. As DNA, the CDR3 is TGTGCCAGCAGTTACCGCGACAGGGATACCTACGAGCAGTACTTC.

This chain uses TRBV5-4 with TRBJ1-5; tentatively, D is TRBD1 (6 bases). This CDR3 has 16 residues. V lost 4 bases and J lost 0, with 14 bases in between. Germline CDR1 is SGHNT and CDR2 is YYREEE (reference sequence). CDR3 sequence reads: CASSAGTPYSNQPQHF. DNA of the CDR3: TGTGCCAGCAGCGCCGGGACACCCTATAGCAATCAGCCCCAGCATTTT. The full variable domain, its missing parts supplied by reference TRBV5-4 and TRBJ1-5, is ETGVTQSPTHLIKTRGQQVTLRCSSQSGHNTVSWYQQALGQGPQFIFQYYREEENGRGNFPPRFSGLQFPNYSSELNVNALELDDSALYLCASSAGTPYSNQPQHFGDGTRLSIL.

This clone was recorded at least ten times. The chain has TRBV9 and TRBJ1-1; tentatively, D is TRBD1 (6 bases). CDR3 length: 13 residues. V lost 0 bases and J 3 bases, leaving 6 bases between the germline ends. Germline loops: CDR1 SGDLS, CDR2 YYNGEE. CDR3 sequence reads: CASSVGTDTEAFF. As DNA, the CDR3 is TGTGCCAGCAGCGTAGGGACAGACACTGAAGCTTTCTTT.

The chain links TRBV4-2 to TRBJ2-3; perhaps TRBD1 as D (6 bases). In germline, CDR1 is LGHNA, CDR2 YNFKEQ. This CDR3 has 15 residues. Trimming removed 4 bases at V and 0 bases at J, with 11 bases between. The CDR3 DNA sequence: TGTGCCAGCAGCCCAAGGGGGAAGAGCACAGATACGCAGTATTTT. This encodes CASSPRGKSTDTQYF.

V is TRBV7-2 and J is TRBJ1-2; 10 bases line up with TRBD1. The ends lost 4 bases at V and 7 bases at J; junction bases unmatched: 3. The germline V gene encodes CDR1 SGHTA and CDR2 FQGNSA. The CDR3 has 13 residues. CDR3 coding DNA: TGTGCCAGCAGCTCGACAGGGGGCGTTGGCTACACCTTC. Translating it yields CASSSTGGVGYTF.

The CDR3 is CASSFGPEAFF. CDR3 bases: TGTGCCAGCAGCTTTGGCCCTGAAGCTTTCTTT. The chain employs TRBV7-9 and TRBJ1-1; D gene uncertain. The V end lost 3 bases, the J end lost 6 bases, and 5 bases lay between the germline ends. The CDR3 contains 11 residues. From germline, CDR1 is SEHNR and CDR2 FQNEAQ (reference sequence).

The CDR3 protein is CASSYPGLTQETQYF. The CDR3 nucleotides are TGTGCCAGCAGTTACCCCGGACTAACCCAAGAGACCCAGTACTTC. V gene TRBV6-2 or TRBV6-3 combines with J gene TRBJ2-5; tentative D call: TRBD2 (6 bases). This CDR3 region has 15 residues. Trimming removed 2 bases at V and 1 base at J, with 11 bases between. Germline CDR1 is MNHEY and CDR2 is SVGEGT.

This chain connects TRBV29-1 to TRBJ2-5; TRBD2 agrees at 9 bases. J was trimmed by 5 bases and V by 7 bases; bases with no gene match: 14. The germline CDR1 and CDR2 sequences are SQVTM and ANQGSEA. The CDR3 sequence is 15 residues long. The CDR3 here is CSASGVAGVGETQYF. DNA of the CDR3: TGCAGCGCCTCCGGGGTAGCGGGGGTCGGGGAGACCCAGTACTTC. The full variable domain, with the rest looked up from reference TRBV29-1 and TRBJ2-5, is SAVISQKPSRDICQRGTSLTIQCQVDSQVTMMFWYRQQPGQSLTLIATANQGSEATYESGFVIDKFPISRPNLTFSTLTVSNMSPEDSSIYLCSASGVAGVGETQYFGPGTRLLVL.

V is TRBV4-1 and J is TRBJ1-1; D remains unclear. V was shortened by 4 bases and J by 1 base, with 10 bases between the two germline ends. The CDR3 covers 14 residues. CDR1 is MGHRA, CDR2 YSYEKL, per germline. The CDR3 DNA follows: TGCGCCAGCAGCCCCCCGGTCCGGAACACTGAAGCTTTCTTT. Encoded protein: CASSPPVRNTEAFF.